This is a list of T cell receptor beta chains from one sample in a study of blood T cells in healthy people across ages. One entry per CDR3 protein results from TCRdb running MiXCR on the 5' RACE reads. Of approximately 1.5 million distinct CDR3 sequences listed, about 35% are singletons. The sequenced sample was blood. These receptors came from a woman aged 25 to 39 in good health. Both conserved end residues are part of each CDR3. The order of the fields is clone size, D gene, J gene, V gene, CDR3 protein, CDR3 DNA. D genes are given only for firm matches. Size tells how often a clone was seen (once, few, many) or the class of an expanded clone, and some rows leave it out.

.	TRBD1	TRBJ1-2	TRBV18	CASSRTSGQGNYGYTF	TGTGCCAGCTCACGAACCTCGGGACAGGGCAACTATGGCTACACCTTC
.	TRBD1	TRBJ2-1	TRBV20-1	CSAEPRQGKNNEQFF	TGCAGTGCCGAACCTCGACAGGGGAAAAACAATGAGCAGTTCTTC
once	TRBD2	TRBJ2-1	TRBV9	CASSVGTRVWDEQFF	TGTGCCAGCAGCGTGGGGACTAGGGTATGGGATGAGCAGTTCTTC
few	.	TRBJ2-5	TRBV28	CASSLSKAQETQYF	TGTGCCAGCAGCCTCAGTAAGGCCCAAGAGACCCAGTACTTC
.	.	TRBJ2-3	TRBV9	CASSSQPGGGGVTDTQYF	TGTGCCAGCAGCAGCCAACCAGGGGGCGGGGGGGTGACAGATACGCAGTATTTT
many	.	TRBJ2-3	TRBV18	CASSPLAGPSTDTQYF	TGTGCCAGCAGCCCCCTAGCCGGTCCTAGCACAGATACGCAGTATTTT
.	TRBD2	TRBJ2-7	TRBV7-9	CASSHTDGASGSDEQYF	TGTGCCAGCAGCCACACGGATGGGGCTAGCGGGAGCGACGAGCAGTACTTC
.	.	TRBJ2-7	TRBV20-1	CGQTDLSSYEQYF	TGCGGGCAGACGGACCTGAGCTCCTACGAGCAGTACTTC
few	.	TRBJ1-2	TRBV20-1	CSARDPLLGSGYGYTF	TGCAGTGCTAGAGATCCCCTGCTAGGTTCCGGATATGGCTACACCTTC
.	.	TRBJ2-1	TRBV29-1	CSVQWGTCNEQFF	TGCAGCGTTCAGTGGGGAACATGCAATGAGCAGTTCTTC
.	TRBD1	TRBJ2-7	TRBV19	CASSIETGGRYEQYF	TGTGCCAGTAGTATAGAAACAGGGGGCAGGTACGAGCAGTACTTC
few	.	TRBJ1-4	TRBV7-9	CASSLEGGIGEKLFF	TGTGCCAGCAGCTTAGAGGGAGGGATCGGTGAAAAACTGTTTTTT
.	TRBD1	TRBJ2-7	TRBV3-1	CASSQVTGGHEQYF	TGTGCCAGCAGCCAAGTAACAGGGGGTCACGAGCAGTACTTC
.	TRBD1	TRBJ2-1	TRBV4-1	CASSQTRQGVYNEQFF	TGCGCCAGCAGCCAGACAAGACAGGGGGTCTACAATGAGCAGTTCTTC
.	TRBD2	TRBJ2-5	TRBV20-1	CSARARLAEPGFQETQYF	TGCAGTGCTAGAGCCCGACTAGCGGAGCCAGGTTTTCAAGAGACCCAGTACTTC
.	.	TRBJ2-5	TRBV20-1	CSVVGSQETQYF	TGCAGTGTTGTGGGGTCCCAAGAGACCCAGTACTTC
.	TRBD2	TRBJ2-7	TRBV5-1	CASSLAWTSGGSYEQYF	TGCGCCAGCAGCTTGGCCTGGACTAGCGGGGGCTCCTACGAGCAGTACTTC